The rows below give T cell receptor beta chains drawn from one sample of a study of T-cell reconstitution after alpha-beta-depleted transplantation in children. Using its own MiXCR run on the PCR reads, TCRdb lists one record per CDR3 protein. The repertoire includes hundreds of thousands of distinct CDR3 sequences, 20% to 25% of them detected once, and 13% to 15% sits in the top ten. Here the sequenced sample was PBMCs, mostly from graft donor cells, taken 360 days after TCRalphabeta/CD19-depleted stem cell transplant. All receptors come from a boy under two years old who had a stem cell transplant for acute myeloid leukemia, so the T cells may come from the graft donor. CDR3s leave out the opening cysteine and the closing phenylalanine or tryptophan.

J: TRBJ2-5
V: TRBV7-3
CDR3: ASSISGQGQETQY

J: TRBJ2-1
V: TRBV15
CDR3: ATSRVVLGNEQF

J: TRBJ2-5
V: TRBV28
CDR3: ASSRDRPRETQY

J: TRBJ2-2
V: TRBV11-1
CDR3: ASSLADGVGTVNTGELF

J: TRBJ2-5
V: TRBV20-1
CDR3: SANMGGARETQY

J: TRBJ2-3
V: TRBV6-1
CDR3: ASTTPGTDTQY

J: TRBJ2-5
V: TRBV7-8
CDR3: ASSLRFGRGQETQY

J: TRBJ2-6
V: TRBV12-3/TRBV12-4
CDR3: ASSPGLPRTGANVLT

J: TRBJ1-1
V: TRBV29-1
CDR3: SVGSGHMNTEAF

J: TRBJ1-3
V: TRBV6-5
CDR3: ASSSAGSRSGNTIY

J: TRBJ1-2
V: TRBV29-1
CDR3: SVEAQSDYGYT

J: TRBJ2-1
V: TRBV7-9
CDR3: ASSLGERSGPNEQF

J: TRBJ2-3
V: TRBV15
CDR3: ATSTGRFTDTQY

J: TRBJ1-2
V: TRBV5-1
CDR3: ASSFDPGGAFGYT

J: TRBJ2-1
V: TRBV6-5
CDR3: ASSSSVYNEQF

J: TRBJ2-1
V: TRBV29-1
CDR3: SVEDDVQLASYNEQF

J: TRBJ2-5
V: TRBV27
CDR3: ASWSKGFRETQY

J: TRBJ2-5
V: TRBV7-9
CDR3: ASKGEGETQY

J: TRBJ2-2
V: TRBV10-1
CDR3: ASTGTGTGELF

J: TRBJ2-5
V: TRBV20-1
CDR3: SAPSVGDETQY

J: TRBJ2-1
V: TRBV15
CDR3: ATSLPRGGAYNEQF

J: TRBJ2-7
V: TRBV6-1
CDR3: ASSRGQGKGYEQY

J: TRBJ2-1
V: TRBV15
CDR3: ATSERGGANNEQF

J: TRBJ1-1
V: TRBV5-1
CDR3: ASSPHPEGTEAF

J: TRBJ2-7
V: TRBV6-2/TRBV6-3
CDR3: ASVRAGQGYEQY

J: TRBJ2-7
V: TRBV25-1
CDR3: ASRYRFTDEQY

J: TRBJ2-2
V: TRBV6-1
CDR3: ASSFRDRGTGELF

J: TRBJ2-1
V: TRBV20-1
CDR3: SARGEQF

J: TRBJ2-7
V: TRBV11-2
CDR3: ASSPPMGASYEQY

J: TRBJ1-4
V: TRBV29-1
CDR3: SVEGDEKLF

J: TRBJ1-6
V: TRBV27
CDR3: ASSLRQWGNSPLH

J: TRBJ2-1
V: TRBV9
CDR3: ASSPPDDRVYEQF

J: TRBJ1-1
V: TRBV21-1
CDR3: ASSKGEQGGSEAF

J: TRBJ1-5
V: TRBV28
CDR3: ASSLIGTLVLGNQPQH

J: TRBJ2-5
V: TRBV10-3
CDR3: AISEPGPAGVTQY

J: TRBJ1-6
V: TRBV9
CDR3: ASSVRGAGNSPLH

J: TRBJ2-5
V: TRBV20-1
CDR3: SANLGNFQETQY

J: TRBJ2-5
V: TRBV7-9
CDR3: ASSPAERETQY

J: TRBJ2-1
V: TRBV24-1
CDR3: ATSDGSYEQF

J: TRBJ2-6
V: TRBV24-1
CDR3: ATSDADSFFSGANVLT

J: TRBJ2-3
V: TRBV27
CDR3: ASSPGTSGYTDTQY

J: TRBJ2-6
V: TRBV12-3/TRBV12-4
CDR3: ASSLPGPGANVLT

J: TRBJ2-5
V: TRBV7-6
CDR3: ASSLGPEEGVQY

J: TRBJ2-5
V: TRBV7-2
CDR3: ASMARWQDETQY

J: TRBJ2-1
V: TRBV27
CDR3: ASSLLSGGANEQF

J: TRBJ2-1
V: TRBV10-3
CDR3: AISEQGLGEQF

J: TRBJ2-3
V: TRBV15
CDR3: ATSRDEGRGLAGDTQY

J: TRBJ2-1
V: TRBV3-1
CDR3: ASSQGWGLTYNEQF

J: TRBJ1-1
V: TRBV20-1
CDR3: SAKGLTEAF

J: TRBJ1-2
V: TRBV29-1
CDR3: SVERGNYGYT

J: TRBJ2-1
V: TRBV5-1
CDR3: ASSYLAGAGNEQF

J: TRBJ2-6
V: TRBV18
CDR3: ASSPPNRAGANVLT

J: TRBJ2-7
V: TRBV18
CDR3: ASSPDPLEQY

J: TRBJ2-3
V: TRBV24-1
CDR3: ATSDRDTQY

J: TRBJ2-1
V: TRBV12-3/TRBV12-4
CDR3: ASSFPDRPDNEQF